This T cell receptor beta chain originates from a study of early T cells in non-severe SARS-CoV-2 infection. Study background: Alpha and beta chains were unpaired, from unsorted whole-blood bulk RNA.

This clonotype was counted many times. Its matching antigen is unknown. Germline CDR1 and CDR2: KGHSH and LQKENI. V gave up 6 bases and J gave up 3 bases, with 18 bases separating them. This CDR3 has 16 amino acids. Regarding the study as a whole: Anti-spike CD8 responses were favored in VDJdb matching, and private and CD4 specificities were missed.

Unique molecular identifiers were attached to individual cDNA molecules. Via MiXCR, TCRdb re-called the 5' RACE reads, giving one row per CDR3 protein. The sample holds around 84,000 distinct CDR3 sequences, roughly an eighth seen once. The clonotype was recovered from an adult who was a healthcare worker with PCR-confirmed SARS-CoV-2 infection or an uninfected control (not recorded which). The specimen sequenced was whole blood. The chain joins TRBV18 to TRBJ1-5; a weak D match, TRBD1 (5 bases). In DNA, the CDR3 is TGTGCCAGCTCGGCCGGGACTGATGGGCCCAATCAGCCCCAGCATTTT. Translated: CASSAGTDGPNQPQHF.